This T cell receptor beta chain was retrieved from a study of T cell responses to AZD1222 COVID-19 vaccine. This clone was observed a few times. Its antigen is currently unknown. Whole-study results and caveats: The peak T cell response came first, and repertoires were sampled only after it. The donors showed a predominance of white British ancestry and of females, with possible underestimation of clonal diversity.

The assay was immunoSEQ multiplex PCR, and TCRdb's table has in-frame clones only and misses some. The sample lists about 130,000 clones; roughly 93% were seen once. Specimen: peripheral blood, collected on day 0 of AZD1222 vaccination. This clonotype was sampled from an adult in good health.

CDR3 sequence reads: CASRENTEAFF. In nucleotides, the CDR3 is TGTGCCAGCAGAGAGAACACTGAAGCTTTCTTT. This sequence joins TRBV28 and TRBJ1-1; D remains ambiguous. The CDR3 totals 11 residues. The germline V gene has CDR1 MDHEN and CDR2 SYDVKM. Trimming removed 6 bases from V and 1 base from J, with 3 bases in between.